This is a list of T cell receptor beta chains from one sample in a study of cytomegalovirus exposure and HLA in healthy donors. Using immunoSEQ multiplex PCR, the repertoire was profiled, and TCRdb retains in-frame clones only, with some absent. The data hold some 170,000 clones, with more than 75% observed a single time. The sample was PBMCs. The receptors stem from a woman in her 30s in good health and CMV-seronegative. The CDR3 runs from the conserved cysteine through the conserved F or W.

CASSQAGHSEAFF,TRBV4-3,TRBJ1-1
CASSFPTGTGEGEQFF,TRBV6-6,TRBJ2-1
CATSRDPGGIHNEQFF,TRBV15,TRBJ2-1
CASSLGRNTEAFF,TRBV7-7,TRBJ1-1
CASSKDGDTYEQYF,TRBV21-1,TRBJ2-7
CASSLHGPGNTGELFF,TRBV7-9,TRBJ2-2
CASSQGSLAGGTNEQFF,TRBV4-2,TRBJ2-1
CASSPAGQPANTGELFF,TRBV5-4,TRBJ2-2
CASRDTPTGSTEAFF,TRBV10-2,TRBJ1-1
CSVGAGYHFEAFF,TRBV29-1,TRBJ1-1
CASSGTGDYGYTF,TRBV6-1,TRBJ1-2
CASSLWGWREPLHF,TRBV27,TRBJ1-6
CASSPGWSQGSPSYNEQFF,TRBV27,TRBJ2-1
CASSLEGTANTEAFF,TRBV11-2,TRBJ1-1
CASRARERSGNSPLHF,TRBV19,TRBJ1-6
CASRRLPGNTIYF,TRBV2,TRBJ1-3
CASSSASGSSYEQYF,TRBV27,TRBJ2-7
CASSKKETQYF,TRBV7-9,TRBJ2-5
CASSNSGGGPDTQYF,TRBV6-4,TRBJ2-3
CASSWTGRNYGYTF,TRBV6-6,TRBJ1-2
CASMGQDTQYF,TRBV2,TRBJ2-3
CSVNGESGKNIQYF,TRBV29-1,TRBJ2-4
CASGGSLPYEQYF,TRBV19,TRBJ2-7